Listed below are T cell receptor beta chains from one sample, sequenced in a study of patients and donors after allogeneic stem cell transplantation. TCRdb itself ran the RT-PCR reads through MiXCR, one entry per CDR3 protein. The repertoire holds about 960,000 distinct CDR3 sequences, with about 20% as singletons. Sequencing used blood, either unsorted or a sorted T cell fraction (not recorded which). These TCRs come from a human donor who was either an allogeneic HSCT recipient or a stem cell or donor lymphocyte infusion donor (not recorded which). It is not recorded whose cells these are; they may come from a transplant donor. Each CDR3 is given with its conserved first and last residue. D genes are given only for firm matches. Expanded clones get a size class; other rows say once, few or many, or leave the size out.

>-|TRBD1|TRBV5-1|TRBJ2-2
TGCGCCAGCAGCCACCGGGACAGGGTCTCGACCGGGGAGCTGTTTTTT
CASSHRDRVSTGELFF
>-|TRBD1|TRBV7-9|TRBJ1-5
TGTGCCAGCAGCCCCTACACAGGGGATCAGCCCCAGCATTTT
CASSPYTGDQPQHF
>few|-|TRBV5-6|TRBJ1-5
TGTGCCAGCAGCCTCATCGGGAGGGTAAGTCAGCCCCAGCATTTT
CASSLIGRVSQPQHF
>-|-|TRBV16|TRBJ1-6
TGTGCCAGCAGCCTTCTCGACAGTTTCTATAATTCACCCCTCCACTTT
CASSLLDSFYNSPLHF
>few|-|TRBV4-2|TRBJ2-4
TGTGCCAGCAGCCAAAGAGGGAGAGGAGGAAACATTCAGTACTTC
CASSQRGRGGNIQYF
>few|-|TRBV5-1|TRBJ1-5
TGCGCCAGCAGCCTATACAGGATGCCCTACCCGGGCAATCAGCCCCAGCATTTT
CASSLYRMPYPGNQPQHF
>few|TRBD2|TRBV11-2|TRBJ2-5
TGTGCCAGCAGATTTGGACTAGCGGGGAAAGAGACCCAGTACTTC
CASRFGLAGKETQYF
>-|-|TRBV20-1|TRBJ2-1
TGCAGTGCTAGTCCCGATACAGGGACCCACAATGAGCAGTTCTTC
CSASPDTGTHNEQFF
>-|-|TRBV24-1|TRBJ2-5
TGTGCCACCAGTCAGGGACTCCTACAAGAGACCCAGTACTTC
CATSQGLLQETQYF
>-|-|TRBV2|TRBJ2-7
TGTGCCAGTCACCGTAAAGGACAGCAACAAAGCTCCTACGAGCAGTACTTC
CASHRKGQQQSSYEQYF
>many|TRBD2|TRBV12-3/TRBV12-4|TRBJ2-7
TGTGCCAGCAGGCCAGGGTGGGGAGGGTACGAGCAGTACTTC
CASRPGWGGYEQYF
>many|TRBD2|TRBV20-1|TRBJ2-3
TGCAGTGCTAGAGCCTCCACTAGCGGGAGACGAGATACGCAGTATTTT
CSARASTSGRRDTQYF